Below, 32 T cell receptor beta chains from the same sample are listed, as sequenced in a study of blood T cell repertoires in COVID-19. The data were produced by immunoSEQ multiplex PCR, yet TCRdb's version contains in-frame clones alone and is incomplete. The sample yields under 300,000 clones, roughly 80% seen once. The material sequenced was peripheral blood. The receptors stem from a woman in her 50s who had recovered from COVID-19.

This clone appeared a single time. The V gene is TRBV29-1, the J gene TRBJ2-2, with 12 bases aligning to TRBD2. Germline assignment: CDR1 SQVTM and CDR2 ANQGSEA. After removal of 7 bases from V and 4 bases from J, the junction contained 1 base not matched to a gene. CDR3 length: 13 amino acids. The CDR3 here is CSGTSGTTGELFF. Written as DNA, the CDR3 is TGCAGCGGGACTAGCGGGACCACCGGGGAGCTGTTTTTT.

The rearrangement uses TRBV2 and TRBJ1-2; tentative D call: TRBD1 (5 bases). V lost 6 bases, J lost 1 base, and 15 bases lay in between. Germline V CDR1 and CDR2: SNHLY, FYNNEI. This CDR3 is 15 amino acids long. The CDR3 DNA reads TGTGCCAGCAGGGCAGGGTCCGGTTATAACTATGGCTACACCTTC. Its protein product is CASRAGSGYNYGYTF.

The chain uses TRBV29-1 and TRBJ2-2; TRBD2 is a possible D gene (5 bases). The CDR3 length is 14 residues. Per the germline V gene, CDR1 is SQVTM and CDR2 is ANQGSEA. The ends were cut back, 6 bases at V and 5 bases at J, with 16 bases in the middle. In DNA form, the CDR3 reads TGCAGCGTGGGCTTTGGAACGGGGACCGGGGAGCTGTTTTTT. It is translated as CSVGFGTGTGELFF.

For this clone: Its ends do not fully match the called genes, so a read error is possible. The V call is TRBV6-2 or TRBV6-3, the J call TRBJ1-4, with D perhaps matching TRBD1 (5 bases). The CDR3 contains 14 residues. Germline V gene sequence: CDR1 MNHEY, CDR2 SVGEGT. The CDR3 DNA sequence: TGTGCCAGCAGTTACGGAGGGGCTAACGAAAAACTGTTTTTT. Amino acid sequence: CASSYGGANEKLFF.

The genes are TRBV9 and TRBJ2-7; 14 positions agree with TRBD2. Looked up from germline, CDR1 is SGDLS and CDR2 is YYNGEE. The CDR3 totals 14 residues. V lost 4 bases to trimming and J lost 5 bases; unmatched junction nucleotides: 2. The CDR3 nucleotides are TGTGCCAGCAGCCCGGGACTAGCGGGAGACGAGCAGTACTTC. It yields the protein CASSPGLAGDEQYF.

The V gene is TRBV29-1, the J gene TRBJ2-5, with D maybe TRBD1 (5 bases). Germline CDR1 and CDR2: SQVTM and ANQGSEA. CDR3 length: 14 amino acids. V lost 5 bases and J lost 1, with 14 bases in between. CDR3 DNA sequence: TGCAGCGTTCCTTCCCCGACAGCCCAAGAGACCCAGTACTTC. Translation gives CSVPSPTAQETQYF.

This clone has just one count. The chain employs TRBV18 and TRBJ1-3; no clear D. The V gene lost 3 bases and the J gene lost 4 bases, with 7 bases spanning the gap. The germline CDR1 and CDR2 sequences are KGHSH and LQKENI. The CDR3 runs 13 residues. The CDR3 reads CASSPGEGNTIYF. DNA of the CDR3: TGTGCCAGCTCACCCGGGGAAGGAAACACCATATATTTT.

This chain joins TRBV9 and TRBJ1-1; D remains ambiguous. The ends were cut back, 4 bases at V and 3 bases at J, with 16 bases in the middle. The germline V gene has CDR1 SGDLS and CDR2 YYNGEE. The CDR3 has 15 amino acids. DNA for the CDR3: TGTGCCAGCAGCCCCCATGTGGGCACGGACACTGAAGCTTTCTTT. It yields the protein CASSPHVGTDTEAFF.

This clone was picked up a small number of times. The chain is built from TRBV5-1 and TRBJ1-4; possibly TRBD1 for D (6 bases). V shed 0 bases and J shed 8 bases, with 14 bases lying between them. This CDR3 region has 15 residues. Germline CDR1 is SGHRS and CDR2 is YFSETQ. CDR3 in amino acids: CASSLVVGGGEKLFF. The CDR3 DNA reads as TGCGCCAGCAGCTTGGTGGTAGGGGGTGGAGAAAAACTGTTTTTT.

On this clone itself: One end of the junction fails to match germline, which may point to a read error. J is TRBJ1-6 and V is TRBV5-6, with 7 bases lining up with TRBD1. CDR3 length: 16 amino acids. Looked up from germline, CDR1 is SGHDT and CDR2 is YYEEEE. The CDR3: CASNSPRDRSTLPLHF. CDR3 in DNA: TGTGCGAGCAACTCTCCCCGGGACAGATCCACCCTACCCCTCCACTTT.

The chain has TRBV9 and TRBJ2-1, with TRBD1 matching 7 bases. The CDR3 covers 13 residues. Germline loops: CDR1 SGDLS, CDR2 YYNGEE. J lost 4 bases, V lost 3 bases, and 1 base had no gene match. CDR3: CASSAQGYNEQFF. The CDR3 nucleotides read TGTGCCAGCAGCGCACAGGGGTACAATGAGCAGTTCTTC.

The rearrangement joins TRBV3-1 (or the pseudogene TRBV3-2) to TRBJ2-3, with D possibly being TRBD2 (7 bases). CDR1 is LGHDT, CDR2 YNNKEL, per germline (reference sequence). The CDR3 totals 15 residues. Trimming removed 3 bases from V and 2 bases from J, with 12 bases in between. This CDR3 reads CASSQGGAFTDTQYF. The DNA for the CDR3 is TGTGCCAGCAGCCAGGGGGGGGCCTTCACAGATACGCAGTATTTT.

This clone was detected only a few times. V is TRBV9 and J is TRBJ2-1; D possibly corresponds to TRBD2 (5 bases). Germline V gives CDR1 SGDLS, CDR2 YYNGEE. Trimming stripped 4 bases from V and 13 bases from J, with 27 bases between. The CDR3 runs to 16 residues. The CDR3 sequence: CASSPGTSGGRLVQFF. The DNA for the CDR3 is TGTGCCAGCAGCCCGGGTACCAGCGGCGGAAGACTCGTTCAGTTCTTC.

This chain connects TRBV27 to TRBJ2-2, with D unresolved. This CDR3 has 13 amino acids. Trimming removed 4 bases at V and 7 bases at J, with 10 bases between. Germline V CDR1 and CDR2: MNHEY, SMNVEV (reference sequence). The CDR3: CASSSLGYGELFF. CDR3 nucleotides: TGTGCCAGCAGTTCGCTCGGTTACGGGGAGCTGTTTTTT.

The J gene is TRBJ2-2, the V gene TRBV7-9; 8 nucleotides align to TRBD2. Trimming cost V 5 bases and J 0 bases; bases outside gene matches: 8. Germline loops: CDR1 SEHNR, CDR2 FQNEAQ (reference sequence). The CDR3 length is 17 residues. This CDR3 is CASSEKRGITNTGELFF. CDR3 coding DNA: TGTGCCAGCAGCGAAAAGCGGGGGATAACGAACACCGGGGAGCTGTTTTTT.

The V gene is TRBV5-1, the J gene TRBJ1-5, with a weak D call TRBD1 (5 bases). V was clipped by 3 bases and J by 5 bases, with 15 bases between them. CDR1 SGHRS and CDR2 YFSETQ come from the germline V gene. This CDR3 spans 15 amino acids. The CDR3 sequence is CASSSSSGFDQPQHF. The CDR3 nucleotides read TGCGCCAGCAGCTCCTCTTCAGGGTTCGATCAGCCCCAGCATTTT.

This chain connects TRBV7-3 to TRBJ2-2, with a weak D call TRBD2 (6 bases). V lost 2 bases, J lost 1 base, and 8 bases lay in between. CDR3 length equals 15 residues. The V gene's germline CDR1 is SGHTA and CDR2 FQGTGA. The CDR3 nucleotides are TGTGCCAGCAGCTTAGGGGGGTGGAACACCGGGGAGCTGTTTTTT. Its translation is CASSLGGWNTGELFF.

The CDR3 reads CASSRDRDTGANVLTF. Here the CDR3 DNA reads TGTGCCAGTTCCCGGGACAGGGATACTGGGGCCAACGTCCTGACTTTC. The gene calls are TRBV15 and TRBJ2-6, with 9 bases identical to TRBD1. The germline CDR1 and CDR2 sequences are LNHNV and YYDKDF (reference sequence). The ends lost 10 bases at V and 2 bases at J; junction bases unmatched: 9. The CDR3 totals 16 residues.

The rearrangement links TRBV11-2 to TRBJ2-1, with 8 bases that match TRBD2. The junction had 5 bases not matched to a gene; V was cut back by 1 base and J by 3 bases. Germline V lookup: CDR1 SGHAT, CDR2 FQNNGV. This CDR3 comprises 16 residues. This CDR3 reads CASSLVGGRFYNEQFF. The CDR3 DNA is TGTGCCAGCAGCTTAGTGGGCGGGAGGTTCTACAATGAGCAGTTCTTC. Variable domain in full (rest from reference TRBV11-2 and TRBJ2-1): EAGVAQSPRYKIIEKRQSVAFWCNPISGHATLYWYQQILGQGPKLLIQFQNNGVVDDSQLPKDRFSAERLKGVDSTLKIQPAKLEDSAVYLCASSLVGGRFYNEQFFGPGTRLTVL.

The chain carries TRBV29-1 and TRBJ1-1; 9 bases agree with TRBD1. Germline V gives CDR1 SQVTM, CDR2 ANQGSEA. J lost 3 bases, V lost 7 bases, and 3 bases had no gene match. The CDR3 runs 12 residues. The DNA of the CDR3 is TGCAGCGGGGACAGGGTCGACACTGAAGCTTTCTTT. It translates to CSGDRVDTEAFF.

This chain uses TRBV19 with TRBJ1-5; no firm D call. CDR1 and CDR2 from the germline V gene are LNHDA and SQIVND (reference sequence). The CDR3 is made up of 13 amino acids. V was pared by 9 bases and J by 4 bases, with 13 bases between. CDR3 sequence reads: CASGDDGNQPQHF. The CDR3 nucleotides read TGTGCCAGCGGGGATGACGGGAATCAGCCCCAGCATTTT.

V usage is TRBV18 and J usage is TRBJ2-5, with a weak D call TRBD1 (5 bases). The CDR3 runs 14 residues. The V end lost 4 bases, the J end lost 4 bases, and 13 bases lay between the germline ends. CDR1 KGHSH and CDR2 LQKENI come from the germline V gene. DNA for the CDR3: TGTGCCAGCTCACGTGGGGCGCCTGCAGAGACCCAGTACTTC. It codes for CASSRGAPAETQYF.

The chain combines TRBV5-8 with TRBJ2-3; 7 nucleotides line up with TRBD2. This CDR3 region has 14 residues. The junction had 2 bases not matched to a gene; V was cut back by 0 bases and J by 4 bases. The germline CDR1 and CDR2 sequences are SGHTS and YDEGEE. CDR3 coding DNA: TGTGCCAGCAGCTTGGGGAGCGGGGCAGATACGCAGTATTTT. Residues: CASSLGSGADTQYF.

This chain links TRBV29-1 with TRBJ1-1; D gene unclear. Deletions cut 3 bases from V and 2 bases from J, with 13 bases between. Germline assignment: CDR1 SQVTM and CDR2 ANQGSEA. CDR3 size: 14 residues. CDR3 nucleotide sequence: TGCAGCGTTGATGGTGGCAGTTTAAACACTGAAGCTTTCTTT. The encoded protein is CSVDGGSLNTEAFF.

In this sample, this clone turned up once. This chain joins TRBV6-2 or TRBV6-3 and TRBJ2-1, with 7 bases that match TRBD2. This CDR3 comprises 14 residues. Germline CDR1 MNHEY, CDR2 SVGEGT. V shed 2 bases and J 7 bases; nucleotides not matched to a gene: 5. The CDR3 DNA reads TGTGCCAGCAGTTACGGGGCTAGCGGAAATGAGCAGTTCTTC. Protein sequence: CASSYGASGNEQFF.

On this clone itself: This specimen includes other DNA sequences encoding the same CDR3. V and J are TRBV30 and TRBJ2-7, with 11 bases fitting TRBD1. This CDR3 contains 13 residues. CDR1 and CDR2 (germline): GTSNPN, SVGIG (reference sequence). Trimming took 0 bases from V and 7 from J; bases not matched to a gene: 2. CDR3: CAWSVGTGGEQYF. For the CDR3, the DNA is TGTGCCTGGAGTGTAGGGACAGGGGGGGAGCAGTACTTC.

This clone was detected only once. The chain links TRBV28 to TRBJ1-6; D gene ambiguous. CDR3 length: 17 amino acids. The V end lost 5 bases, the J end lost 3 bases, and 17 bases lay between the germline ends. Germline V gives CDR1 MDHEN, CDR2 SYDVKM. DNA for the CDR3: TGTGCCAGCAGTCTCCCCCCCGTCAGTCACTATAATTCACCCCTCCACTTT. Its translation is CASSLPPVSHYNSPLHF.

The V gene is TRBV5-5, the J gene TRBJ2-5; 8 bases line up with TRBD1. Trimming cost V 4 bases and J 2 bases; bases outside gene matches: 4. The CDR3 contains 14 residues. Germline V gene lookup returns CDR1 SGHKS and CDR2 YYEKEE (reference sequence). The CDR3 bases are TGTGCCAGCAGCCTCGGGACAGGTCAAGAGACCCAGTACTTC. This sequence encodes CASSLGTGQETQYF.

This clone came up a few times. J is TRBJ2-7 and V is TRBV18; D is ambiguous. The V gene lost 0 bases and the J gene lost 0 bases, with 9 bases spanning the gap. CDR3 length equals 15 residues. Germline V lookup: CDR1 KGHSH, CDR2 LQKENI. The CDR3 DNA sequence: TGTGCCAGCTCACCACCTTCTAGAACCTCCTACGAGCAGTACTTC. Its translation: CASSPPSRTSYEQYF.

The rearrangement uses TRBV7-9 and TRBJ2-3; maybe TRBD1 (5 bases). The V gene's germline CDR1 is SEHNR and CDR2 FQNEAQ (reference sequence). The CDR3 is 19 residues long. The V and J ends lost 4 bases and 2 bases respectively, with 25 bases between them. CDR3 coding DNA: TGTGCCAGCAGCTCAAAAGGTATCCTAGGGGAATCTTACACAGATACGCAGTATTTT. Protein product: CASSSKGILGESYTDTQYF.

V usage is TRBV4-3 and J usage is TRBJ2-3; TRBD2 agrees at 8 bases. This CDR3 comprises 14 residues. V dropped 3 bases and J dropped 7; count of bases not matched to a gene: 6. The germline CDR1 and CDR2 sequences are LGHNA and YSLEER. CDR3 sequence reads: CASSHGGARNTQYF. In DNA form, the CDR3 reads TGCGCCAGCAGCCACGGGGGGGCGCGGAATACGCAGTATTTT.

The chain is built from TRBV19 and TRBJ1-2, with TRBD1 matching 8 bases. Germline V lookup: CDR1 LNHDA, CDR2 SQIVND (reference sequence). The CDR3 extends over 14 amino acids. J was trimmed by 4 bases and V by 1 base; bases with no gene match: 2. CDR3 DNA sequence: TGTGCCAGTAGTATAGCGGGACAGGCCTATGGCTACACCTTC. This translates into CASSIAGQAYGYTF. The full variable domain, its missing parts supplied by reference TRBV19 and TRBJ1-2, is DGGITQSPKYLFRKEGQNVTLSCEQNLNHDAMYWYRQDPGQGLRLIYYSQIVNDFQKGDIAEGYSVSREKKESFPLTVTSAQKNPTAFYLCASSIAGQAYGYTFGSGTRLTVV.